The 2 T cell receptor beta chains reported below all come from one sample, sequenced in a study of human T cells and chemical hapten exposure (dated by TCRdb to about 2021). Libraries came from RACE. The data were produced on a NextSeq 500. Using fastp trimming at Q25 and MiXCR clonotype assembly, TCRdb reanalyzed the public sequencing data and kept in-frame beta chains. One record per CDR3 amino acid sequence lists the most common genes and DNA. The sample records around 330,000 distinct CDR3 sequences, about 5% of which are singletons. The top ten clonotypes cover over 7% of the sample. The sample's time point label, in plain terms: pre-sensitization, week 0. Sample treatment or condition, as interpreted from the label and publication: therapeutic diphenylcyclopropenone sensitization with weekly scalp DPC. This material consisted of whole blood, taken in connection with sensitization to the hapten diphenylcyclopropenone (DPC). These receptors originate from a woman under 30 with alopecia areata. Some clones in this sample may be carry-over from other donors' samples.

The CDR3 coding sequence is TGCAGTGCTAAAGATGGGATTGATGAAAAACTGTTTTTT. This translates into CSAKDGIDEKLFF. The chain combines TRBV20-1 with TRBJ1-4, with unresolved D. CDR1 and CDR2 from the germline V gene are DFQATT and SNEGSKA (reference sequence). With 4 bases removed from V and 6 bases from J, the gap between germline ends came to 12 bases. The CDR3 runs to 13 residues.

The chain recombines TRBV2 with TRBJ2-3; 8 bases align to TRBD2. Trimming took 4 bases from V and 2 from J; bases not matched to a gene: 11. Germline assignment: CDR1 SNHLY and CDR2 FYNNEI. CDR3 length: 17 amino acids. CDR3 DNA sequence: TGTGCCAGCAGTGCCCCCCTTAGCGGGGACCTCACAGATACGCAGTATTTT. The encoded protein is CASSAPLSGDLTDTQYF.